The clone carrying this T cell receptor beta chain was detected ten times or more. Its antigen is not identified. Noted time point: newly diagnosed GD, antithyroid drugs for less than 3 months. Preparation of the TCR library used RNA extracted from PBMCs. The sample originates from a study of regulatory T cells in long-lasting Graves disease. Study outcomes and limitations: TRBV28, TRBJ1-2 and TRBJ2-5 emerged as the favored segments in persistent disease. Persistent patients shared more public clonotypes (2,741) than new patients (roughly 970).

Germline V gene data show CDR1 as SGHTA and CDR2 as FQGNSA. The V end was cut by 3 bases, the J end by 7 bases, with 10 bases between. The CDR3 sequence is 13 residues long. To make TCR beta libraries, researchers used iRepertoire HTBI primers and Arm-PCR of CDR3 regions. MiXCR was run by TCRdb on the multiplex PCR reads, yielding one entry per CDR3 protein. Among over 350,000 distinct CDR3 sequences listed, 12% to 15% were seen once. These data were also reused for a study on T cells in Graves' hyperthyroidism and ophthalmopathy. From that report: Clinical symptoms, serum thyroxine and TRAb, thyroid ultrasound and orbital computed tomography together formed the diagnostic basis. Ophthalmopathy was model-predicted a median approximately 6.9 months pre-onset.

The sequence was obtained from a woman in her 50s with Graves disease. The rearrangement joins TRBV7-2 to TRBJ2-1; D might be TRBD1 or TRBD2, each matching 5 bases. The specimen was peripheral blood mononuclear cells (PBMCs), collected at new diagnosis, from a patient treated with antithyroid drugs. In nucleotides, the CDR3 is TGTGCCAGCAGCTTGGGACGCCTTAATGAGCAGTTCTTC. Amino acid sequence: CASSLGRLNEQFF.